This passage covers 13 T cell receptor beta chains from one sample sequenced in a study of CD8 T cells in ankylosing spondylitis. These receptors lack a known antigen. TCRdb redid the calling of the 5' RACE reads with MiXCR, one entry per CDR3 protein. This table has more than 500,000 distinct CDR3 sequences, less than 6% appearing once. Overall study findings and caveats: The study identified a TCR beta motif of 7 or 8 highly homologous variants that appeared characteristic of ankylosing spondylitis blood.

The sequenced sample consisted of blood, either unsorted or a sorted T cell fraction (not recorded which). These receptors were taken from a male donor with ankylosing spondylitis.

The chain couples TRBV7-2 to TRBJ1-5; D is ambiguous. Germline values: CDR1 SGHTA, CDR2 FQGNSA. Trimming left V 2 bases short and J 5 bases short, with 7 bases between. The CDR3 spans 13 residues. CDR3 DNA: TGTGCCAGCAGCTTAATGTATTATCAGCCCCAGCATTTT. As protein: CASSLMYYQPQHF.

This clonotype was seen at least ten times. CDR3: CASSSGLAGAEYNEQFF. The DNA for the CDR3 is TGCGCCAGCAGCTCCGGACTAGCGGGAGCTGAGTACAATGAGCAGTTCTTC. The chain carries TRBV5-1 and TRBJ2-1; the match to TRBD2 covers 13 bases. This CDR3 contains 17 residues. J lost 4 bases, V lost 3 bases, and 7 bases had no gene match. Germline CDR1 reads SGHRS; CDR2 reads YFSETQ.

There are many counts of this clonotype. The CDR3, as DNA: TGCAGCGTTGGACAGGGGGGCGGCTACACCTTC. The encoded protein is CSVGQGGGYTF. The V and J genes are TRBV29-1 and TRBJ1-2; 9 positions agree with TRBD1. Germline CDR1 and CDR2: SQVTM and ANQGSEA. The CDR3 is 11 amino acids. The ends lost 4 bases at V and 8 bases at J; junction bases unmatched: 2.

This clonotype was recorded at least ten times. This chain connects TRBV5-1 to TRBJ2-3, with 13 nucleotides matching TRBD2. Unmatched junction bases numbered 0, after V lost 0 bases and J lost 5 bases. Germline V gene data show CDR1 as SGHRS and CDR2 as YFSETQ. The CDR3 consists of 15 residues. The CDR3 coding sequence is TGCGCCAGCAGCTTGGGACTAGCGGGAGGAGATACGCAGTATTTT. It specifies CASSLGLAGGDTQYF.

There are many counts of this clonotype. The chain joins TRBV28 to TRBJ1-5; possibly TRBD1 for D (6 bases). Germline V gene sequence: CDR1 MDHEN, CDR2 SYDVKM. The CDR3 extends over 18 amino acids. Between the trimmed V and J ends, which lost 5 bases and 0 bases, there was a span of 20 bases. CDR3 residues: CASSGGTSGTYSNQPQHF. Written as DNA, the CDR3 is TGTGCCAGCAGTGGGGGGACAAGTGGAACTTATAGCAATCAGCCCCAGCATTTT.

In its sample, this clonotype was seen many times. The genes are TRBV29-1 and TRBJ2-7, with D perhaps TRBD2 (7 bases). V was clipped by 7 bases and J by 0 bases, with 16 bases between them. Germline assignment: CDR1 SQVTM and CDR2 ANQGSEA. The CDR3 covers 14 residues. The DNA for the CDR3 is TGCAGCGCCCTGGGAGGGGGTAACTCCTACGAGCAGTACTTC. The encoded protein is CSALGGGNSYEQYF.

This clonotype occurred a few times. For the CDR3, the DNA is TGTGCCAGCAGTGAACGTGGGGACTACGAGCAGTACTTC. Its protein product is CASSERGDYEQYF. The chain uses TRBV6-1 and TRBJ2-7, with D unresolved. Germline V gene sequence: CDR1 MNHNS, CDR2 SASEGT. The V and J ends lost 2 bases and 3 bases respectively, with 8 bases between them. This CDR3 is 13 amino acids long.

This clonotype showed up many times. The CDR3 sequence is CASSQLGDTEAFF. The CDR3 bases are TGTGCCAGCAGCCAACTAGGTGACACTGAAGCTTTCTTT. V gene TRBV3-1 combines with J gene TRBJ1-1, with D uncertain. This CDR3 contains 13 residues. V lost 2 bases and J 3 bases, leaving 7 bases between the germline ends. Germline CDR1 LGHDT, CDR2 YNNKEL (reference sequence).

The table lists this clonotype with many counts. J is TRBJ1-1 and V is TRBV4-3, with a weak D call TRBD1 (5 bases). Germline V gene data show CDR1 as LGHNA and CDR2 as YSLEER. The CDR3 loop spans 14 amino acids. Deletions cut 4 bases from V and 3 bases from J, with 12 bases between. CDR3 coding DNA: TGCGCCAGCAGCCCGCGTTTGGGGGACACTGAAGCTTTCTTT. Protein product: CASSPRLGDTEAFF.

Many counts were recorded for this clonotype. The V call is TRBV9, the J call TRBJ2-5, with 9 bases lining up with TRBD1. The CDR3 has 15 residues. CDR1 is SGDLS and CDR2 is YYNGEE in the germline V gene. V shed 0 bases, J shed 5 bases, and the junction held 5 bases outside the gene matches. CDR3 loop: CASSVEGQGGETQYF. The CDR3 coding sequence is TGTGCCAGCAGCGTAGAGGGACAGGGAGGCGAGACCCAGTACTTC.

The sample holds many counts of this clonotype. This chain joins TRBV20-1 and TRBJ1-1; D is unclear. Germline CDR1 is DFQATT and CDR2 is SNEGSKA (reference sequence). The CDR3 runs to 14 residues. V shed 3 bases and J shed 4 bases, with 15 bases lying between them. Written as DNA, the CDR3 is TGCAGTGCTAGGCATAGACCCGAGGGCACTGAAGCTTTCTTT. Translation gives CSARHRPEGTEAFF.

About this clonotype: A much bigger clone sits one base away, suggesting this may be a read error. The chain combines TRBV7-2 with TRBJ2-3; D unclear. Trimming took 4 bases from V and 4 from J, leaving 6 bases between them. This CDR3 is built from 12 residues. Germline V gives CDR1 SGHTA, CDR2 FQGNSA. Here the CDR3 reads CASSSNSDTQYF. The CDR3 DNA sequence: TGTGCCAGCAGCTCTAACTCAGATACGCAGTATTTT. The full variable domain, in which reference TRBV7-2 and TRBJ2-3 provide the parts outside the CDR3, is GAGVSQSPSNKVTEKGKDVELRCDPISGHTALYWYRQSLGQGLEFLIYFQGNSAPDKSGLPSDRFSAERTGGSVSTLTIQRTQQEDSAVYLCASSSNSDTQYFGPGTRLTVL.

This clonotype occurred many times. The chain links TRBV29-1 to TRBJ1-4, with 9 positions matching TRBD1. This CDR3 contains 13 residues. The germline gives CDR1 SQVTM, CDR2 ANQGSEA. V trimming: 6 bases; J trimming: 6 bases; junction bases outside the gene matches: 5. CDR3 coding DNA: TGCAGCGTCGCGGACAGGGGTGATGAAAAACTGTTTTTT. Encoded protein: CSVADRGDEKLFF.